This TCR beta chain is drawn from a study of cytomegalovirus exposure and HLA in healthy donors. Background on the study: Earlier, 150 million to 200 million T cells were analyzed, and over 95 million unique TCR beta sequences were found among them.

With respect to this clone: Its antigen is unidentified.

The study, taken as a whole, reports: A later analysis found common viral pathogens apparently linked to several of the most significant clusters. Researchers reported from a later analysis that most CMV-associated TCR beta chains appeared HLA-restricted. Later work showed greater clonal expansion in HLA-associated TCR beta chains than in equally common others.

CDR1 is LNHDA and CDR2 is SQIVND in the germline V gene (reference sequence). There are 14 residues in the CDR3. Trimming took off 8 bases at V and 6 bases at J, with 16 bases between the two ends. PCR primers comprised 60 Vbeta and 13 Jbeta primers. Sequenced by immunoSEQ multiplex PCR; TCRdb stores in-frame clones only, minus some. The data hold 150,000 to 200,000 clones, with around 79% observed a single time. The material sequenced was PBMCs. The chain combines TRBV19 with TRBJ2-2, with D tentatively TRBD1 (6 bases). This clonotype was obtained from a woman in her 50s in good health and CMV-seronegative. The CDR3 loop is CASAETGLPGELFF. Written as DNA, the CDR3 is TGTGCCAGTGCCGAAACAGGGTTACCCGGGGAGCTGTTTTTT.